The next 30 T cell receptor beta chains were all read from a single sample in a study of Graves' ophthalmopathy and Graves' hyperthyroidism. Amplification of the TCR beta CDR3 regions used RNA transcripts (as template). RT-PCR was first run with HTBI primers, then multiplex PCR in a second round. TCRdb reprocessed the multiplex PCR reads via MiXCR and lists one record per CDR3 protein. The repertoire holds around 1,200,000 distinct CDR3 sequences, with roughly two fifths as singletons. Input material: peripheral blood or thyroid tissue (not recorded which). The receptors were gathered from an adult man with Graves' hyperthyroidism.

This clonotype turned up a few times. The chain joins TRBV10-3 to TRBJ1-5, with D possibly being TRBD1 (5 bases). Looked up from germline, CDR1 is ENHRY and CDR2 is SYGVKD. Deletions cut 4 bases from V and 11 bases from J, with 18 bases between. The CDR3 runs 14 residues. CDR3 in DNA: TGTGCCATCAGTGTTACGGGGGACCAAGAGACCCAGCATTTT. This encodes CAISVTGDQETQHF.

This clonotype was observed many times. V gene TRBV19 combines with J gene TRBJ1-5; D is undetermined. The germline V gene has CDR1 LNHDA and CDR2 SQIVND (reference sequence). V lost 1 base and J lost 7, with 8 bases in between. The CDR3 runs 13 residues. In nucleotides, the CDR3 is TGTGCCAGTAGTATAGGACCTCTGCAGCCCCAGCATTTT. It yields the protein CASSIGPLQPQHF.

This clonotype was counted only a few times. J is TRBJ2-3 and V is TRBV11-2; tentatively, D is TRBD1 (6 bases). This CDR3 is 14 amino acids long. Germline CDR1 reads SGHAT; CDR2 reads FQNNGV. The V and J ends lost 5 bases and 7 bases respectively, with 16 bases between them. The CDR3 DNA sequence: TGTGCCAGCAGCGACCTTACAGGGAGTAATACGCAGTATTTT. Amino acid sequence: CASSDLTGSNTQYF.

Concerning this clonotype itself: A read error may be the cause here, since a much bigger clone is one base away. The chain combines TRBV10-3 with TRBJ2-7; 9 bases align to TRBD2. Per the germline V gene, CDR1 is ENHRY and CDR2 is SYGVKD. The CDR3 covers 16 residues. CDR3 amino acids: CATSDQTSGRTYEQYF. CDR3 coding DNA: TGTGCCACCAGTGACCAAACTAGCGGGCGGACCTACGAGCAGTACTTC.

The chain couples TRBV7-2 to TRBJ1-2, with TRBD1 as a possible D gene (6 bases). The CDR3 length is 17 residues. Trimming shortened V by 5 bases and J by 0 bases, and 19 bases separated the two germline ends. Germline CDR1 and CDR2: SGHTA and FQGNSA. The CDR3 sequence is CASSQVAIGQTNYGYTF. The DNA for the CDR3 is TGTGCCAGCAGCCAAGTGGCCATCGGACAGACTAACTATGGCTACACCTTC. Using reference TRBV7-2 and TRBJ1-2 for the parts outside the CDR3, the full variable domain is GAGVSQSPSNKVTEKGKDVELRCDPISGHTALYWYRQSLGQGLEFLIYFQGNSAPDKSGLPSDRFSAERTGGSVSTLTIQRTQQEDSAVYLCASSQVAIGQTNYGYTFGSGTRLTVV.

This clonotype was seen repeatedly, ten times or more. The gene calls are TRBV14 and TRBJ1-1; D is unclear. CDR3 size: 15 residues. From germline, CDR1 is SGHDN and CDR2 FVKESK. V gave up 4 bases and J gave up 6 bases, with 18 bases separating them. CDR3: CASSRQRSLPSEAFF. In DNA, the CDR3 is TGTGCCAGCAGCCGCCAAAGGTCCTTACCTTCTGAAGCTTTCTTT.

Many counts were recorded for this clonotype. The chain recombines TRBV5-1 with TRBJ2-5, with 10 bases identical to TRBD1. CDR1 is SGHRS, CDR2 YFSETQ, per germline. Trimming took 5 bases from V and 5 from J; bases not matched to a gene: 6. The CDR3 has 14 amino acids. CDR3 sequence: CASSRDRGDETQYF. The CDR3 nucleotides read TGCGCCAGCAGTCGGGACAGGGGTGATGAGACCCAGTACTTC. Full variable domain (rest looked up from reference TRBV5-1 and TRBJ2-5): KAGVTQTPRYLIKTRGQQVTLSCSPISGHRSVSWYQQTPGQGLQFLFEYFSETQRNKGNFPGRFSGRQFSNSRSEMNVSTLELGDSALYLCASSRDRGDETQYFGPGTRLLVL.

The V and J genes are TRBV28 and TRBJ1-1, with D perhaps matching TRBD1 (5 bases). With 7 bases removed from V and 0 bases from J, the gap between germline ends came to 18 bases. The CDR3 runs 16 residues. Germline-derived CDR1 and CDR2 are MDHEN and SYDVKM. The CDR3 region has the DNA TGTGCCAGCACCATTGGGGGGAGGCCTCTGAACACTGAAGCTTTCTTT. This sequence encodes CASTIGGRPLNTEAFF. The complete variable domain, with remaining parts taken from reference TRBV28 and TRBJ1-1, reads DVKVTQSSRYLVKRTGEKVFLECVQDMDHENMFWYRQDPGLGLRLIYFSYDVKMKEKGDIPEGYSVSREKKERFSLILESASTNQTSMYLCASTIGGRPLNTEAFFGQGTRLTVV.

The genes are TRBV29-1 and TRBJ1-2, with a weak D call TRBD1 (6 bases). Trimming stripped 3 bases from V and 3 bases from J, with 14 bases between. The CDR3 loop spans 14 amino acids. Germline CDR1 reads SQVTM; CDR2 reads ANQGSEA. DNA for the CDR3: TGCAGCGTTGATGGGGAGGGGACACACTATGGCTACACCTTC. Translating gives CSVDGEGTHYGYTF.

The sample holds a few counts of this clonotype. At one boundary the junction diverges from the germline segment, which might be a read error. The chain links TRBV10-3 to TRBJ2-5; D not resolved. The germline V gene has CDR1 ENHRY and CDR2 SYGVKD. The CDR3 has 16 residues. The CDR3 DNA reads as TGTGCCAGCAGTTCGAGGTTTGGAATCCGGGCAGAGACCCAGTACTTC. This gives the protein CASSSRFGIRAETQYF.

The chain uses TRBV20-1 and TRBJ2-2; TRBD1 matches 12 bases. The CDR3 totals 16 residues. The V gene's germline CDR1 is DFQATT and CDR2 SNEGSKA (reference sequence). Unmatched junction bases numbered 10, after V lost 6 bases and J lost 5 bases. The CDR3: CSAATGTGGHTGELFF. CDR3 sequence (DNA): TGCAGTGCCGCGACCGGGACAGGGGGCCATACCGGGGAGCTGTTTTTT.

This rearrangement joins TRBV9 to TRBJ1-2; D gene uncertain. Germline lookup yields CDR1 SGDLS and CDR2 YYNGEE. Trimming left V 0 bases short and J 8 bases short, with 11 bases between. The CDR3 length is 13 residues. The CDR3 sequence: CASSVGGPGGYTF. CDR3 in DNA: TGTGCCAGCAGCGTAGGTGGGCCGGGCGGCTACACCTTC.

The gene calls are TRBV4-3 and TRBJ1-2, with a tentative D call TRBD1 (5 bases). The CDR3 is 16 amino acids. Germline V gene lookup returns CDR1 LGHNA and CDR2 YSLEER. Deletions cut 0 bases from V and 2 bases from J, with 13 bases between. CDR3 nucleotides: TGCGCCAGCAGCCAAGAGGGGGGAATTCTAAACTATGGCTACACCTTC. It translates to CASSQEGGILNYGYTF.

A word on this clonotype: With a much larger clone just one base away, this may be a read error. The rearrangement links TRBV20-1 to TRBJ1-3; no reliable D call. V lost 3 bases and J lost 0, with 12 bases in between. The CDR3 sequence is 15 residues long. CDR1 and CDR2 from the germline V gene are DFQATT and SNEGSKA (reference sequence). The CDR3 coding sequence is TGCAGTGCTAGTCGGGCAGGCTACTCTGGAAACACCATATATTTT. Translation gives CSASRAGYSGNTIYF.

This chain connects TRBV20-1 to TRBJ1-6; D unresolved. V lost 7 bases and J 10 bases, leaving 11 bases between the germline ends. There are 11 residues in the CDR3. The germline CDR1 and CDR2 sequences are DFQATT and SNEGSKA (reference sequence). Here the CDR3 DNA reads TGCAGTGAACGGGAGGTATCACCCCTCCACTTT. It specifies CSEREVSPLHF.

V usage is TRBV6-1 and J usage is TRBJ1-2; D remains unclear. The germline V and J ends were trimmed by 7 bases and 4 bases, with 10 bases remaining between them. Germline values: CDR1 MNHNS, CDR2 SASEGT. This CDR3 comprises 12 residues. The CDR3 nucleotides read TGTGCCAGCACCGACACCCCCTATGGCTACACCTTC. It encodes CASTDTPYGYTF.

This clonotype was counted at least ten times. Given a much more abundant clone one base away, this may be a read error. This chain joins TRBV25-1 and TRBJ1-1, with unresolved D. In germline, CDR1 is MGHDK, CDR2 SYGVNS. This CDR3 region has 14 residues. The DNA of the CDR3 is TGTGCCAGCAGAGGCGACGGACGGAACACTAAAGCTTTCTTT. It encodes CASRGDGRNTKAFF.

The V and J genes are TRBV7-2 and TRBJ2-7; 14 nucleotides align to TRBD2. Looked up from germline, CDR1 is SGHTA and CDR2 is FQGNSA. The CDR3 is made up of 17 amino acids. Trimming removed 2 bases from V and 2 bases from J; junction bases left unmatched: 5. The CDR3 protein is CASSLRGLAGGTYEQYF. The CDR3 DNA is TGTGCCAGCAGCTTACGCGGACTAGCGGGGGGAACCTACGAGCAGTACTTC.

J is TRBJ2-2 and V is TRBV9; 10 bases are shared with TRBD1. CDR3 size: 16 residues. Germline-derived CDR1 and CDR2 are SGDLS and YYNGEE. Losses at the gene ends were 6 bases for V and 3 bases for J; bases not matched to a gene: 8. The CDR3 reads CASKAGTGAHTGELFF. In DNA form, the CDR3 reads TGTGCCAGCAAAGCCGGGACAGGGGCACACACCGGGGAGCTGTTTTTT.

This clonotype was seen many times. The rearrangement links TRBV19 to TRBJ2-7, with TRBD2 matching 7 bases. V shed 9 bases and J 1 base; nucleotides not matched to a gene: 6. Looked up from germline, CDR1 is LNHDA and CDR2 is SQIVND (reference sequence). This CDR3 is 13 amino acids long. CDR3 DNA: TGTGCCAGCAGCCCGGGGGGATCCTACGAGCAGTACTTC. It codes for CASSPGGSYEQYF.

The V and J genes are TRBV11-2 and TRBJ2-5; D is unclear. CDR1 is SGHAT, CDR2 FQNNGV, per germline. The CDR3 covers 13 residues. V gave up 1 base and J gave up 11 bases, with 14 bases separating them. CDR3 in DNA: TGTGCCAGCAGCTTAGTAGGTAAAGATACGCAGTACTTC. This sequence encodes CASSLVGKDTQYF.

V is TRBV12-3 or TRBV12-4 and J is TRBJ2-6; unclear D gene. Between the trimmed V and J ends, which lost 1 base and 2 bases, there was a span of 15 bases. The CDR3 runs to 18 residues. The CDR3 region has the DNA TGTGCCAGCAGTTTAGTTATGCCCCTTAGGGCTGGGGCCAACGTCCTGACTTTC. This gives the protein CASSLVMPLRAGANVLTF.

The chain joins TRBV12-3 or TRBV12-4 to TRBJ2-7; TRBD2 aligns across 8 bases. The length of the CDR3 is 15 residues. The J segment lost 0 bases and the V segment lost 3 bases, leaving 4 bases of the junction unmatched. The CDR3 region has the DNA TGTGCCAGCAGTTTTACTAGCGGACTCTCCTACGAGCAGTACTTC. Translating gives CASSFTSGLSYEQYF.

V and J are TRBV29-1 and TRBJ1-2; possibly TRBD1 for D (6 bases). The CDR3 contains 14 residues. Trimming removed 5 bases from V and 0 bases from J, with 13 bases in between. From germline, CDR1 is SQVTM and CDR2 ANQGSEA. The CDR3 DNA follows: TGCAGCGTTAGAACAGGGCCTCCTAACTATGGCTACACCTTC. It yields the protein CSVRTGPPNYGYTF. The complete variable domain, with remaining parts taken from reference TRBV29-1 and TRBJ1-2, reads SAVISQKPSRDICQRGTSLTIQCQVDSQVTMMFWYRQQPGQSLTLIATANQGSEATYESGFVIDKFPISRPNLTFSTLTVSNMSPEDSSIYLCSVRTGPPNYGYTFGSGTRLTVV.

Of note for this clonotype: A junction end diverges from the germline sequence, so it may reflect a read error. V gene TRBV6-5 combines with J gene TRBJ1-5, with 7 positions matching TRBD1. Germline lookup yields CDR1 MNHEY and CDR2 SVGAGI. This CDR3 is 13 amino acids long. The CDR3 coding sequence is TGTGCCAGCAGTTCGACAGGGTCCCAGCCCCGGCATTTT. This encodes CASSSTGSQPRHF.

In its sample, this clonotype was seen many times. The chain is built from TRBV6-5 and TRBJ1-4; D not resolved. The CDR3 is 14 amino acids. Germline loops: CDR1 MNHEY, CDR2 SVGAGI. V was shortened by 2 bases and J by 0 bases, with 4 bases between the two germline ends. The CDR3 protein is CASSYRATNEKLFF. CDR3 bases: TGTGCCAGCAGTTACAGGGCAACTAATGAAAAACTGTTTTTT.

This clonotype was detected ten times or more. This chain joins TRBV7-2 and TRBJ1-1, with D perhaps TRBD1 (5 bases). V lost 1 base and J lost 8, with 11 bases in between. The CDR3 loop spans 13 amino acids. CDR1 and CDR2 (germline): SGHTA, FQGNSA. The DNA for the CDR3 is TGTGCCAGCAGCTTAGGGGGCTGGGCCGAAGCTTTCTTT. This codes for CASSLGGWAEAFF.

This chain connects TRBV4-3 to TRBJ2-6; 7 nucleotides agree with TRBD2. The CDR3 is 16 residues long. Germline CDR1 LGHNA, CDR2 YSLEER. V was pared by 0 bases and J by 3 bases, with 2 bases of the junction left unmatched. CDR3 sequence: CASSQDGGGGANVLTF. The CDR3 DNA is TGCGCCAGCAGCCAAGATGGGGGGGGTGGGGCCAACGTCCTGACTTTC.

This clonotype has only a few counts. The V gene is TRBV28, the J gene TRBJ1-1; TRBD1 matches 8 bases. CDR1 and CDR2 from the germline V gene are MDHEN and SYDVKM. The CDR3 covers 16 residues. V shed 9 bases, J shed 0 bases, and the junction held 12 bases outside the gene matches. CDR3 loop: CASTTGQAVMNTEAFF. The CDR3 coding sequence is TGTGCCAGTACAACGGGACAGGCCGTAATGAACACTGAAGCTTTCTTT.

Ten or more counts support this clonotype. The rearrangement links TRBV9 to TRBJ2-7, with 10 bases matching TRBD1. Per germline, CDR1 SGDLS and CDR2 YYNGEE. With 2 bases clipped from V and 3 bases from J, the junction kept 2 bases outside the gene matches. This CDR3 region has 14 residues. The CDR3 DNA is TGTGCCAGCAGCGTCCGGGACAGGGGCTACGAGCAGTACTTC. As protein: CASSVRDRGYEQYF.